These 5 T cell receptor beta chains came from one sample sequenced in a study of vaccination and CD4 T cells after COVID-19. The Oncomine TCR Beta short-read assay was applied to DNA of cultured CD4+ T cells. TCRdb redid the calling of the PCR reads with MiXCR, one entry per CDR3 protein. Of some 9,000 distinct CDR3 sequences listed, about 45% are singletons. The antigens for these receptors are not known. Regarding treatment: approximately 9-day PBMC culture with coronavirus spike peptide pools or control peptides (ViraFEST assay). The unexposed donor's CD4+ T cells were collected before the COVID-19 pandemic (2011-2018). What was sequenced was CD4+ T cells from blood, cultured in vitro. The source is a human donor in good health.

V usage is TRBV28 and J usage is TRBJ1-3; the D is unclear. CDR3 size: 14 residues. Germline CDR1 and CDR2: MDHEN and SYDVKM. V lost 8 bases to trimming and J lost 0 bases, with 11 bases between them. The CDR3 reads CASLRTASGNTIYF. The CDR3 coding sequence is TGTGCCAGCCTTAGGACTGCCTCTGGAAACACCATATATTTT. Looking up the rest from reference TRBV28 and TRBJ1-3 gives the full variable domain: DVKVTQSSRYLVKRTGEKVFLECVQDMDHENMFWYRQDPGLGLRLIYFSYDVKMKEKGDIPEGYSVSREKKERFSLILESASTNQTSMYLCASLRTASGNTIYFGEGSWLTVV.

The V and J genes are TRBV4-2 and TRBJ2-1; possibly TRBD2 for D (6 bases). Trimming pared 5 bases from V and 9 bases from J, leaving 20 bases between. CDR1 and CDR2 (germline): LGHNA, YNFKEQ. The CDR3 sequence is 15 residues long. CDR3 DNA: TGTGCCAGCAGCGGCCGGGACTCCGAACAAGGTGAGCAGTTCTTC. This gives the protein CASSGRDSEQGEQFF.

The J gene is TRBJ2-7, the V gene TRBV29-1, with a weak D call TRBD2 (5 bases). The V gene's germline CDR1 is SQVTM and CDR2 ANQGSEA. CDR3 size: 12 residues. V lost 2 bases and J 9 bases, leaving 14 bases between the germline ends. CDR3 bases: TGCAGCGTTGAAACCTCACTCGAGGGGCAGTACTTC. This gives the protein CSVETSLEGQYF.

The chain couples TRBV28 to TRBJ1-2; D remains unclear. There are 13 residues in the CDR3. Trimming removed 7 bases at V and 4 bases at J, with 13 bases between. In germline, CDR1 is MDHEN, CDR2 SYDVKM. CDR3 sequence (DNA): TGTGCCAGCACCCGAGAGGTCCCCTATGGCTACACCTTC. It yields the protein CASTREVPYGYTF.

The chain is built from TRBV5-1 and TRBJ1-2; 9 bases agree with TRBD1. The CDR3 is 13 amino acids. Germline CDR1 SGHRS, CDR2 YFSETQ. The trim removed 4 bases at V and 10 bases at J, leaving 8 bases unmatched. The CDR3: CASSGPGQGDYTF. The CDR3 coding sequence is TGCGCCAGCAGCGGACCGGGACAGGGCGACTACACCTTC.